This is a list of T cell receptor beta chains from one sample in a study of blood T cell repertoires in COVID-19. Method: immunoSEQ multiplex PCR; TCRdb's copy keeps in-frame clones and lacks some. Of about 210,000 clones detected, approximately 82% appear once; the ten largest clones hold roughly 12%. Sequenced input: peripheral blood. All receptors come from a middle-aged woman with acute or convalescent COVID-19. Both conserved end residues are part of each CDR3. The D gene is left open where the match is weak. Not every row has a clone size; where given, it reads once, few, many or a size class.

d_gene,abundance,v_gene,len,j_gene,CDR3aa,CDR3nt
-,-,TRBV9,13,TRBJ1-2,CASSVDTSYGYTF,TGTGCCAGCAGCGTAGACACCTCCTATGGCTACACCTTC
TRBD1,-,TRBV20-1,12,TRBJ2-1,CSASWQGAEQFF,TGCAGTGCTAGTTGGCAGGGGGCTGAGCAGTTCTTC
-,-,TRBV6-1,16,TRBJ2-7,CASSELGMGNPHEQYF,TGTGCCAGCAGTGAACTAGGCATGGGTAACCCCCACGAGCAGTACTTC
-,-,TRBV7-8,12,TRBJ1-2,CASSPTNYGYTF,TGTGCCAGCAGCCCTACTAACTATGGCTACACCTTC
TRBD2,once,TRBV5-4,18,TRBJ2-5,CASSLGGLAGGNGETQYF,TGTGCCAGCAGCTTGGGGGGACTAGCGGGAGGAAATGGAGAGACCCAGTACTTC
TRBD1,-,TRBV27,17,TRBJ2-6,CASRRDRTFSGANVLTF,TGTGCCAGCAGAAGGGACAGAACCTTCTCTGGGGCCAACGTCCTGACTTTC
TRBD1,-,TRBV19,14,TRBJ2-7,CASSISLQGNEQYF,TGTGCCAGTAGTATAAGCCTACAGGGGAACGAGCAGTACTTC
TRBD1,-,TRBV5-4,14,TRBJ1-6,CASSLGQGDSPLHF,TGTGCCAGCAGTTTGGGGCAGGGGGACTCACCCCTCCACTTT
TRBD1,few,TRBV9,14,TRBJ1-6,CASSVGQANSPLHF,TGTGCCAGCAGCGTGGGACAGGCTAATTCACCCCTCCACTTT
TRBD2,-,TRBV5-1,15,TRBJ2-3,CASSLRTSGTDTQYF,TGCGCCAGCAGCTTGAGGACTAGCGGCACAGATACGCAGTATTTT
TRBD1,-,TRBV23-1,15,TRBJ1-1,CASSRDSSRNTEAFF,TGCGCCAGCAGCCGGGACAGTTCGAGGAACACTGAAGCTTTCTTT
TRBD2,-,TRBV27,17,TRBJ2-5,CATRTSGKRGVMETQYF,TGTGCCACACGGACTAGCGGGAAGAGGGGTGTTATGGAGACCCAGTACTTC
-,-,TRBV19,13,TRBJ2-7,CASSMRTTGEQYF,TGTGCCAGTAGTATGAGAACTACAGGCGAGCAGTACTTC
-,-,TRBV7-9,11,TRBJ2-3,CASSQSDTQYF,TGTGCCAGCAGCCAGTCAGATACGCAGTATTTT
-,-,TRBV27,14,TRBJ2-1,CASSFSVRLNEQFF,TGTGCCAGCAGTTTTTCTGTCAGGCTCAATGAGCAGTTCTTC
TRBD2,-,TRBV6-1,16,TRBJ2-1,CASSGTSAHLYNEQFF,TGTGCCAGCAGTGGAACTAGCGCACATCTTTACAATGAGCAGTTCTTC
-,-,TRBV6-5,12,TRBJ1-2,CASSPADYGYTF,TGTGCCAGCAGTCCAGCGGACTATGGCTACACCTTC
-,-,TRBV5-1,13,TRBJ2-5,CASSETGWETQYF,TGCGCCAGCAGCGAGACAGGTTGGGAGACCCAGTACTTC
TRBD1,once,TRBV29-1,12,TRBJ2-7,CSVRQGSYEQYF,TGCAGCGTCCGACAGGGGAGCTACGAGCAGTACTTC
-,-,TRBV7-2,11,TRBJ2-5,CASTSFETQYF,TGTGCCAGCACCTCTTTCGAGACCCAGTACTTC
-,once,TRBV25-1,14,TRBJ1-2,CASKGRGPDYGYTF,TGTGCCAGCAAAGGAAGGGGCCCGGACTATGGCTACACCTTC
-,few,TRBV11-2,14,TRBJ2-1,CASSFTAGANEQFF,TGTGCCAGCAGCTTTACCGCAGGGGCCAATGAGCAGTTCTTC
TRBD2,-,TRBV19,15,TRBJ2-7,CASRSSGVKIYEQYF,TGTGCCAGTAGATCGAGCGGGGTTAAGATCTACGAGCAGTACTTC
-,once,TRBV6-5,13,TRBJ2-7,CASSYGGSYEQYF,TGTGCCAGCAGTTACGGAGGCAGCTACGAGCAGTACTTC
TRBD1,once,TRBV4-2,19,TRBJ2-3,CASSLKLRTGGTSTDTQYF,TGTGCCAGCAGCCTGAAGCTACGGACAGGGGGGACTAGCACAGATACGCAGTATTTT
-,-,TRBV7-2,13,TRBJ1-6,CASSSLVDSPLHF,TGTGCCAGCAGCTCCTTAGTGGATTCACCCCTCCACTTT
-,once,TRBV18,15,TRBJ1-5,CASSATGLSNQPQHF,TGTGCCAGCTCAGCGACAGGTCTTAGCAATCAGCCCCAGCATTTT
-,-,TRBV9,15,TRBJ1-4,CASSVSPATNEKLFF,TGTGCCAGCAGCGTATCCCCTGCAACTAATGAAAAACTGTTTTTT
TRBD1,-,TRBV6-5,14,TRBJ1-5,CASKGQGYNQPQHF,TGTGCCAGCAAAGGACAGGGCTACAATCAGCCCCAGCATTTT
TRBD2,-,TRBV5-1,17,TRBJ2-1,CASSWNSGVSSYNEQFF,TGCGCCAGCAGCTGGAATAGCGGGGTTAGCTCCTACAATGAGCAGTTCTTC
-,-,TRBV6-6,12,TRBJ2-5,CASSPPGQTQYF,TGTGCCAGCAGCCCACCAGGCCAGACCCAGTACTTC
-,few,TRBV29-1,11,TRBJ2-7,CSVDSQGRQYF,TGCAGCGTTGACAGTCAGGGCCGGCAGTACTTC
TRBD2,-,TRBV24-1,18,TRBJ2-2,CATSGVRTSGLNTGELFF,TGTGCCACCAGTGGGGTCCGGACTAGCGGACTGAACACCGGGGAGCTGTTTTTT
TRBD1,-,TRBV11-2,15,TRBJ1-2,CASSPTDDRDYGYTF,TGTGCCAGCAGCCCAACAGACGACAGGGATTATGGCTACACCTTC
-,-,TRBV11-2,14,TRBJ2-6,CASSFQSGANVLTF,TGTGCCAGCAGCTTTCAATCTGGGGCCAACGTCCTGACTTTC
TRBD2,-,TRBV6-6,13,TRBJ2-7,CASLGLADYEQYF,TGTGCCAGCCTGGGACTAGCGGATTACGAGCAGTACTTC
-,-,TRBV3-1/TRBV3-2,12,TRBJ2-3,CASSPQGDTQYF,TGTGCCAGCAGCCCTCAGGGAGATACGCAGTATTTT
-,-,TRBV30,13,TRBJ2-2,CAWGHPNTGELFF,TGTGCCTGGGGACATCCAAACACCGGGGAGCTGTTTTTT
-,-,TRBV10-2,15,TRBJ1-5,CASRAGPYSNQPQHF,TGCGCCAGCAGGGCGGGGCCGTATAGCAATCAGCCCCAGCATTTT
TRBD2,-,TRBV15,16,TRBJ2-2,CATSRGGNAGGGELFF,TGTGCCACCAGCAGAGGGGGGAACGCGGGAGGCGGGGAGCTGTTTTTT
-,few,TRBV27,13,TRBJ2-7,CASSFSDSYEQYF,TGTGCCAGCAGTTTCTCGGACAGCTACGAGCAGTACTTC
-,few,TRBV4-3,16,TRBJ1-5,CASSQDSGGGNQPQHF,TGCGCCAGCAGCCAAGATTCCGGGGGTGGAAATCAGCCCCAGCATTTT
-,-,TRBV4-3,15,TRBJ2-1,CASSQEVETRDEQFF,TGCGCCAGCAGCCAAGAAGTAGAGACTAGGGATGAGCAGTTCTTC